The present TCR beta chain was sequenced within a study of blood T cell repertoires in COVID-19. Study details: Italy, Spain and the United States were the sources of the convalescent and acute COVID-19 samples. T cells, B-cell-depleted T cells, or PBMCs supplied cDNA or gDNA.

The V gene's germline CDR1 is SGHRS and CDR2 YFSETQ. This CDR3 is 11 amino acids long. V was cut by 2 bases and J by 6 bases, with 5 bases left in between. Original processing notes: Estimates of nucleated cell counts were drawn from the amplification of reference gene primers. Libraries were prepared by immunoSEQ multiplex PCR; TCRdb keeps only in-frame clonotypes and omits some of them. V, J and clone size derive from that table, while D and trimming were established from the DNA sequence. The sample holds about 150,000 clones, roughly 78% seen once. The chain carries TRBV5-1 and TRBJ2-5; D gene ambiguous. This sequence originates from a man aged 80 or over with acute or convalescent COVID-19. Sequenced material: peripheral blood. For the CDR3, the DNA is TGCGCCAGCAGCTTTGACAAGACCCAGTACTTC. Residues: CASSFDKTQYF.